This TCR beta chain was recovered during a study of blood T cells in healthy people across ages. In the study overall: The template switching approach captured approximately one barcoded beta molecule for every two T cells.

The CDR3 contains 15 residues. Germline trimming cut 7 bases from V and 3 bases from J; bases unmatched to any gene: 8. For the second PCR, which ran for about 7 to 12 cycles, a sample-barcoded 5' primer and a J-beta primer mix were used. Each TCR beta cDNA got a 12-nucleotide random molecular identifier. Any given sample supplied a minimum of 3 million CDR3-containing paired-end reads. One entry per CDR3 protein results from TCRdb running MiXCR on the 5' RACE reads. The sample contains 550,000 to 700,000 distinct CDR3 sequences, 27% of which appear only once. The authors isolated at least 7 million PBMCs per sample.

The sequence was collected from a woman aged 70-85 years in good health. This sequence joins TRBV12-3 or TRBV12-4 and TRBJ2-2; 7 bases agree with TRBD1. Sequencing used blood. The chain's CDR3 is CASIPTGSDTGELFF. For the CDR3, the DNA is TGTGCCAGCATTCCGACAGGGTCGGACACCGGGGAGCTGTTTTTT.